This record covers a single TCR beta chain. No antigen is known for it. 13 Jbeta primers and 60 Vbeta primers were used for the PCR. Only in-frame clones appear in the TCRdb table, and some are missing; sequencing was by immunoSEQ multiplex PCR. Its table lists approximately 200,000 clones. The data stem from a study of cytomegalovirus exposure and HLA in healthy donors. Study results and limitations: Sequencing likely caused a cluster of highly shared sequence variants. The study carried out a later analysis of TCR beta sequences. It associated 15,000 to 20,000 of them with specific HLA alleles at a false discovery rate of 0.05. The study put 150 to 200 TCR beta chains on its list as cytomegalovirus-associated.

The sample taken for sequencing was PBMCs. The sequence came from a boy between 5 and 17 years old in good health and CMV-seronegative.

The CDR3 here is CASSSDRVMTYEQYF. The CDR3 DNA is TGTGCCAGCAGCTCGGACAGGGTTATGACCTACGAGCAGTACTTC. V is TRBV7-2 and J is TRBJ2-5, with 8 bases identical to TRBD1. The J call could be wrong; TRBJ2-7 is a better fit for the DNA end. This CDR3 is built from 15 residues. The V gene's germline CDR1 is SGHTA and CDR2 FQGNSA.